Presented here are 32 T cell receptor beta chains from one specimen sequenced in a study of blood T cell repertoires in COVID-19. The data were produced by immunoSEQ multiplex PCR, yet TCRdb's version contains in-frame clones alone and is incomplete. The data show approximately 70,000 clones, about four fifths seen once. Source material: peripheral blood. Receptors were obtained from a woman of 80 years or more with acute or convalescent COVID-19.

The J gene is TRBJ2-1, the V gene TRBV9; TRBD1 is a possible D gene (5 bases). The V end lost 4 bases, the J end lost 9 bases, and 11 bases lay between the germline ends. Germline V gives CDR1 SGDLS, CDR2 YYNGEE. The CDR3 spans 12 residues. CDR3 amino acids: CASSPSRGEQFF. The DNA for the CDR3 is TGTGCCAGCAGCCCATCTAGGGGTGAGCAGTTCTTC.

The genes are TRBV24-1 and TRBJ2-1; 15 nucleotides align to TRBD2. J lost 13 bases, V lost 0 bases, and 9 bases had no gene match. There are 17 residues in the CDR3. Germline lookup yields CDR1 KGHDR and CDR2 SFDVKD. CDR3 protein: CATSDLRHGLAGGRQFF. The CDR3 nucleotides are TGTGCCACCAGTGATTTGCGCCATGGACTAGCGGGAGGGCGACAGTTCTTC.

This clone appeared a single time. The chain uses TRBV19 and TRBJ2-3, with 13 bases that match TRBD2. Germline V gene data show CDR1 as LNHDA and CDR2 as SQIVND (reference sequence). V was clipped by 5 bases and J by 7 bases; unmatched bases: 9. The CDR3 is made up of 16 amino acids. The CDR3 DNA follows: TGTGCCAGTAGTGCACCTCCACTAGCGGGAGGGTATACGCAGTATTTT. It encodes CASSAPPLAGGYTQYF.

This chain uses TRBV11-2 with TRBJ2-1; 13 positions agree with TRBD2. Germline-derived CDR1 and CDR2 are SGHAT and FQNNGV. With V trimmed by 6 bases and J by 7 bases, 9 bases remained unmatched. The CDR3 consists of 16 residues. The CDR3 reads CASSNIGLAGVNEQFF. The CDR3 coding sequence is TGTGCCAGCAGTAATATCGGACTAGCGGGAGTAAATGAGCAGTTCTTC.

This rearrangement joins TRBV18 to TRBJ2-3; possible D gene TRBD2, 6 bases. Trimming removed 6 bases at V and 4 bases at J, with 14 bases between. The CDR3 extends over 14 amino acids. The germline gives CDR1 KGHSH, CDR2 LQKENI. CDR3 coding DNA: TGTGCCAGCTCTCGGAAGACTAGAGCAGATACGCAGTATTTT. It yields the protein CASSRKTRADTQYF.

The chain combines TRBV29-1 with TRBJ1-4, with TRBD1 matching over 9 bases. Germline V CDR1 and CDR2: SQVTM, ANQGSEA. Trimming at V came to 5 bases and at J to 5 bases, leaving 0 bases not matched to a gene. CDR3 length: 12 amino acids. CDR3 residues: CSVTGGNEKLFF. The CDR3 nucleotides read TGCAGCGTTACAGGGGGCAATGAAAAACTGTTTTTT. Full variable domain (remainder filled in from reference TRBV29-1 and TRBJ1-4): SAVISQKPSRDICQRGTSLTIQCQVDSQVTMMFWYRQQPGQSLTLIATANQGSEATYESGFVIDKFPISRPNLTFSTLTVSNMSPEDSSIYLCSVTGGNEKLFFGSGTQLSVL.

This clone was picked up many times. The chain combines TRBV7-2 with TRBJ2-1; D is possibly TRBD2 (6 bases). Trimming removed 1 base at V and 9 bases at J, with 13 bases between. CDR1 SGHTA and CDR2 FQGNSA come from the germline V gene. The CDR3 contains 14 residues. The CDR3 DNA follows: TGTGCCAGCAGCTTAGACAATCGCGGGACTGAGCAGTTCTTC. This gives the protein CASSLDNRGTEQFF. Full variable domain (outside the CDR3, taken from reference TRBV7-2 and TRBJ2-1): GAGVSQSPSNKVTEKGKDVELRCDPISGHTALYWYRQSLGQGLEFLIYFQGNSAPDKSGLPSDRFSAERTGGSVSTLTIQRTQQEDSAVYLCASSLDNRGTEQFFGPGTRLTVL.

This clone was picked up many times. The V call is TRBV6-2 or TRBV6-3, the J call TRBJ1-2; 7 bases agree with TRBD1. The CDR3 contains 15 residues. The trim removed 0 bases at V and 4 bases at J, leaving 5 bases unmatched. Germline CDR1 is MNHEY and CDR2 is SVGEGT. CDR3: CASSYSPGQIYGYTF. CDR3 nucleotide sequence: TGTGCCAGCAGTTACTCCCCGGGACAGATCTATGGCTACACCTTC.

The chain couples TRBV10-3 to TRBJ1-3, with D tentatively TRBD1 (5 bases). Trimming cost V 10 bases and J 2 bases, with 15 bases left between them. Germline V gives CDR1 ENHRY, CDR2 SYGVKD. This CDR3 comprises 14 residues. CDR3 sequence (DNA): TGTGCCACAAAACAGGCCAGCGCTGGAAACACCATATATTTT. It is translated as CATKQASAGNTIYF.

V usage is TRBV28 and J usage is TRBJ1-5; TRBD1 aligns across 7 bases. CDR1 and CDR2 (germline): MDHEN, SYDVKM. V was pared by 7 bases and J by 1 base, with 10 bases of the junction left unmatched. The CDR3 spans 16 residues. CDR3 loop: CASNEHPGQSNQPQHF. In DNA form, the CDR3 reads TGTGCCAGCAATGAACATCCGGGACAGAGCAATCAGCCCCAGCATTTT.

This clone was observed a single time. The V call is TRBV5-4, the J call TRBJ2-1, with 13 positions matching TRBD2. This CDR3 region has 15 residues. The trim removed 0 bases at V and 8 bases at J, leaving 2 bases unmatched. CDR1 is SGHNT and CDR2 is YYREEE in the germline V gene (reference sequence). The CDR3 DNA reads TGTGCCAGCAGCTTGGATGGACTAGCGGGAGATGAGCAGTTCTTC. Protein sequence: CASSLDGLAGDEQFF. Full variable domain (outside the CDR3, taken from reference TRBV5-4 and TRBJ2-1): ETGVTQSPTHLIKTRGQQVTLRCSSQSGHNTVSWYQQALGQGPQFIFQYYREEENGRGNFPPRFSGLQFPNYSSELNVNALELDDSALYLCASSLDGLAGDEQFFGPGTRLTVL.

The chain recombines TRBV4-3 with TRBJ2-7; D is undetermined. This CDR3 is built from 17 residues. The V end lost 4 bases, the J end lost 4 bases, and 23 bases lay between the germline ends. Per germline, CDR1 LGHNA and CDR2 YSLEER. The CDR3 coding sequence is TGCGCCAGCAGCCGCAAGGAGAGCCCGACCCAACTGTACGAGCAGTACTTC. This gives the protein CASSRKESPTQLYEQYF.

The CDR3 coding sequence is TGTGCCACCAGTGACCCGATGGACAGGGATGGCTACACCTTC. It codes for CATSDPMDRDGYTF. The chain recombines TRBV24-1 with TRBJ1-2; 8 nucleotides align to TRBD1. Germline V gene sequence: CDR1 KGHDR, CDR2 SFDVKD. The CDR3 is 14 residues long. The trim removed 4 bases at V and 6 bases at J, leaving 6 bases unmatched.

V is TRBV12-3 or TRBV12-4 and J is TRBJ2-1, with D possibly being TRBD2 (6 bases). Between the trimmed V and J ends, which lost 3 bases and 7 bases, there was a span of 10 bases. The CDR3 spans 13 residues. The chain's CDR3 is CASSLRGGNEQFF. The CDR3 DNA reads as TGTGCCAGCAGTTTGAGGGGAGGTAATGAGCAGTTCTTC.

The V call is TRBV10-3, the J call TRBJ1-1; 7 bases are a match to TRBD1. CDR3 length equals 16 residues. Germline V CDR1 and CDR2: ENHRY, SYGVKD. The J segment lost 1 base and the V segment lost 6 bases, leaving 11 bases of the junction unmatched. The CDR3 reads CAIRSPDREENTEAFF. CDR3 in DNA: TGTGCCATCAGGAGCCCCGACAGGGAGGAGAACACTGAAGCTTTCTTT.

The chain couples TRBV21-1 to TRBJ2-7; the table's D call, TRBD2, has no DNA check behind it. TRBV21-1 is termed a pseudogene. The CDR3 loop spans 13 amino acids. CDR3 sequence reads: CASTLEFPYEQYF. The CDR3 nucleotides read TGTGCCAGCACGCTGGAGTTCCCCTACGAGCAGTACTTC.

This clone appeared once. The chain carries TRBV5-6 and TRBJ2-2; a possible D gene is TRBD1 (7 bases). V lost 7 bases and J 5 bases, leaving 18 bases between the germline ends. The CDR3 spans 15 residues. The germline V gene has CDR1 SGHDT and CDR2 YYEEEE. The CDR3 protein is CASVRAGGGTGELFF. In nucleotides, the CDR3 is TGTGCCAGCGTAAGGGCAGGGGGAGGAACCGGGGAGCTGTTTTTT.

The chain joins TRBV7-2 to TRBJ2-1; 7 positions match TRBD2. CDR3 length: 15 amino acids. V lost 5 bases and J lost 6; bases outside the gene matches: 10. Germline CDR1 and CDR2: SGHTA and FQGNSA. The CDR3: CASSPGLRSVNEQFF. CDR3 coding DNA: TGTGCCAGCAGCCCGGGACTACGCTCCGTCAATGAGCAGTTCTTC. Full variable domain (outside the CDR3, taken from reference TRBV7-2 and TRBJ2-1): GAGVSQSPSNKVTEKGKDVELRCDPISGHTALYWYRQSLGQGLEFLIYFQGNSAPDKSGLPSDRFSAERTGGSVSTLTIQRTQQEDSAVYLCASSPGLRSVNEQFFGPGTRLTVL.

This clone was seen once. The chain links TRBV2 to TRBJ1-2; a possible D gene is TRBD1 (5 bases). V was pared by 7 bases and J by 8 bases, with 17 bases between. Germline loops: CDR1 SNHLY, CDR2 FYNNEI. The CDR3 is 13 amino acids. The CDR3 DNA follows: TGTGCCAGCATCCCAAGCAGGGTGCAGGGCTACACCTTC. This sequence encodes CASIPSRVQGYTF.

The V and J genes are TRBV19 and TRBJ1-1; possible D gene TRBD1, 5 bases. The CDR3 length is 13 residues. Trimming shortened V by 3 bases and J by 8 bases, and 13 bases separated the two germline ends. Germline CDR1 reads LNHDA; CDR2 reads SQIVND (reference sequence). The CDR3 is CASSIIGAVEAFF. In DNA form, the CDR3 reads TGTGCCAGTAGTATTATTGGGGCAGTCGAAGCTTTCTTT.

A note on this clone: Its ends do not fully match the called genes, so a read error is possible. V gene TRBV5-6 combines with J gene TRBJ2-4; a weak D match, TRBD2 (6 bases). This CDR3 is 9 amino acids long. Germline CDR1 is SGHDT and CDR2 is YYEEEE. Here the CDR3 DNA reads TGTGCCAGCAGCCTGGGGAGGAACTTC. It is translated as CASSLGRNF.

The chain combines TRBV5-4 with TRBJ2-2, with a weak D call TRBD2 (6 bases). V shed 2 bases and J shed 6 bases, with 20 bases lying between them. Germline CDR1 SGHNT, CDR2 YYREEE (reference sequence). This CDR3 spans 17 amino acids. The CDR3 nucleotides are TGTGCCAGCAGCTTCGGGGGACTTAACTACATAGCCGGGGAGCTGTTTTTT. As protein: CASSFGGLNYIAGELFF. The full variable domain, completed using reference TRBV5-4 and TRBJ2-2, is ETGVTQSPTHLIKTRGQQVTLRCSSQSGHNTVSWYQQALGQGPQFIFQYYREEENGRGNFPPRFSGLQFPNYSSELNVNALELDDSALYLCASSFGGLNYIAGELFFGEGSRLTVL.

The chain couples TRBV6-5 to TRBJ2-7; D may be TRBD2 (5 bases). The germline V and J ends were trimmed by 2 bases and 3 bases, with 8 bases remaining between them. Germline-derived CDR1 and CDR2 are MNHEY and SVGAGI. The CDR3 has 13 amino acids. The CDR3 reads CASSYGRVYEQYF. DNA of the CDR3: TGTGCCAGCAGTTACGGGCGGGTCTACGAGCAGTACTTC.

This clone occurred once. The chain couples TRBV5-4 to TRBJ2-7; 13 nucleotides line up with TRBD2. The junction had 7 bases not matched to a gene; V was cut back by 5 bases and J by 2 bases. The germline V gene encodes CDR1 SGHNT and CDR2 YYREEE (reference sequence). CDR3 size: 16 residues. The CDR3 region has the DNA TGTGCCAGCAGACAAGGACTAGCGGGAGTGGCCTACGAGCAGTACTTC. Amino acids: CASRQGLAGVAYEQYF.

This clone was picked up one time. This rearrangement joins TRBV3-1 (or the pseudogene TRBV3-2) to TRBJ2-4, with unresolved D. This CDR3 has 14 residues. Trimming cost V 4 bases and J 7 bases, with 14 bases left between them. Per germline, CDR1 LGHDT and CDR2 YNNKEL (reference sequence). This chain's CDR3 is CASSPRSTRNIQYF. In DNA form, the CDR3 reads TGTGCCAGCAGCCCCCGTTCAACCAGGAACATTCAGTACTTC.

This chain uses TRBV28 with TRBJ1-2, with TRBD1 identical over 12 bases. CDR1 and CDR2 (germline): MDHEN, SYDVKM. The J segment lost 1 base and the V segment lost 6 bases, leaving 15 bases of the junction unmatched. The CDR3 is made up of 19 amino acids. As DNA, the CDR3 is TGTGCCAGCAGGCCTAGGGACAGGGGGCGCCCAAGACTTAACTATGGCTACACCTTC. It codes for CASRPRDRGRPRLNYGYTF.

The chain links TRBV18 to TRBJ1-4; D call uncertain. Trimming removed 1 base from V and 4 bases from J, with 7 bases in between. Germline CDR1 reads KGHSH; CDR2 reads LQKENI. The CDR3 sequence is 14 residues long. CDR3 in DNA: TGTGCCAGCTCACCACGGCAAAGTAATGAAAAACTGTTTTTT. Its protein product is CASSPRQSNEKLFF.

The chain carries TRBV19 and TRBJ2-1, with D perhaps matching TRBD2 (6 bases). This CDR3 has 16 residues. Germline V gene data show CDR1 as LNHDA and CDR2 as SQIVND (reference sequence). Trimming pared 5 bases from V and 4 bases from J, leaving 18 bases between. DNA for the CDR3: TGTGCCAGTAGTTTACCCCAGAGGAGGGGTTACAATGAGCAGTTCTTC. Translating it yields CASSLPQRRGYNEQFF.

The chain employs TRBV6-6 and TRBJ2-5; 8 positions agree with TRBD2. The CDR3 is 13 residues long. Germline loops: CDR1 MNHNY, CDR2 SVGAGI (reference sequence). J lost 5 bases, V lost 6 bases, and 5 bases had no gene match. DNA for the CDR3: TGTGCCAGCAGCCTGGGACTAGTGGAGACCCAGTACTTC. It yields the protein CASSLGLVETQYF.

The rearrangement uses TRBV15 and TRBJ2-3; 7 bases are a match to TRBD2. The V and J ends lost 0 bases and 2 bases, in that order; junction bases with no gene match: 2. From germline, CDR1 is LNHNV and CDR2 YYDKDF (reference sequence). The CDR3 spans 15 residues. The DNA for the CDR3 is TGTGCCACCAGCAGAGACGGGAGGCCCACAGATACGCAGTATTTT. This sequence encodes CATSRDGRPTDTQYF.

The table lists this clone with a count of one. The CDR3 DNA follows: TGTGCCAGCAGCTTAGAATGGGCTAGCGGGAACTACGAGCAGTACTTC. Amino acid sequence: CASSLEWASGNYEQYF. V gene TRBV7-9 combines with J gene TRBJ2-7; 9 nucleotides agree with TRBD2. This CDR3 is built from 16 residues. J lost 3 bases, V lost 1 base, and 7 bases had no gene match. Germline V lookup: CDR1 SEHNR, CDR2 FQNEAQ (reference sequence).

The chain has TRBV19 and TRBJ2-2, with D possibly TRBD2 on 5 matching bases. The V gene lost 6 bases and the J gene lost 6 bases, with 20 bases spanning the gap. Germline CDR1 reads LNHDA; CDR2 reads SQIVND (reference sequence). The CDR3 is 16 residues long. The CDR3 sequence is CASRRAGGAAAGELFF. The CDR3, as DNA: TGTGCCAGTAGAAGGGCGGGTGGAGCGGCGGCCGGGGAGCTGTTTTTT.